This is a list of T cell receptor beta chains from one sample in a study of early T cells in non-severe SARS-CoV-2 infection. TCRdb re-called the 5' RACE reads through MiXCR, storing one row per CDR3 protein. Of about 67,000 distinct CDR3 sequences listed, around a tenth were seen once; the top ten hold approximately 4.2%. Sequenced material: whole blood. The receptor set was obtained from an adult who was a healthcare worker with PCR-confirmed SARS-CoV-2 infection or an uninfected control (not recorded which). Each CDR3 is given with its conserved first and last residue. Each record gives: D gene, J gene, V gene, clone size, CDR3 protein, CDR3 DNA. A D gene is named only where the DNA matches it firmly. Where a row states a size, it is once, few, many or the class of an expanded clone; other rows omit it.

.	TRBJ2-7	TRBV29-1	.	CSVDGQGDEQYF	TGCAGCGTTGACGGGCAGGGCGACGAGCAGTACTTC
.	TRBJ1-4	TRBV6-5	many	CASSYAGGASEKLFF	TGTGCCAGCAGTTACGCGGGGGGCGCGAGTGAAAAACTGTTTTTT
.	TRBJ2-1	TRBV11-2	many	CASSLRGREQFF	TGTGCCAGCAGCTTAAGGGGACGCGAGCAGTTCTTC
.	TRBJ2-3	TRBV9	many	CASSVEWATDTQYF	TGTGCCAGCAGCGTAGAGTGGGCCACAGATACGCAGTATTTT
.	TRBJ2-2	TRBV20-1	many	CSARATGTGELFF	TGCAGTGCTAGAGCCACAGGGACCGGGGAGCTGTTTTTT
.	TRBJ2-4	TRBV3-1	few	CASSPGRSKNIQYF	TGTGCCAGCAGCCCCGGACGAAGCAAAAACATTCAGTACTTC
TRBD2	TRBJ2-5	TRBV11-3	many	CASRLANQETQYF	TGTGCCAGTAGACTAGCGAACCAAGAGACCCAGTACTTC
TRBD2	TRBJ2-3	TRBV12-3/TRBV12-4	once	CASSGPGLAGLGDTQYF	TGTGCCAGCAGCGGCCCGGGACTAGCGGGGTTGGGGGATACGCAGTATTTT
.	TRBJ2-7	TRBV28	many	CASSFRYDSRAYF	TGTGCCAGCAGTTTCCGCTATGACTCCCGTGCGTACTTC
TRBD1	TRBJ2-1	TRBV9	many	CASSSSPDRGSSYNEQFF	TGTGCCAGCAGCTCCTCGCCTGACAGGGGTTCCTCCTACAATGAGCAGTTCTTC
.	TRBJ1-2	TRBV10-2	many	CASSVRDVDGYTF	TGCGCCAGCAGTGTCCGGGACGTAGATGGCTACACCTTC
.	TRBJ2-7	TRBV11-1	.	CASSLAQNYEQYF	TGTGCCAGCAGCTTAGCACAGAACTACGAGCAGTACTTC
.	TRBJ1-1	TRBV10-1	.	CASSEFQGAEAFF	TGCGCCAGCAGTGAGTTCCAGGGCGCTGAAGCTTTCTTT
.	TRBJ1-1	TRBV25-1	few	CASSEYKTEAFF	TGTGCCAGCAGTGAATATAAAACTGAAGCTTTCTTT
.	TRBJ2-7	TRBV29-1	many	CSVEASYEQYF	TGCAGCGTTGAAGCTTCTTACGAGCAGTACTTC
.	TRBJ2-2	TRBV7-3	many	CASSQLLGLRNATGELFF	TGTGCCAGCAGCCAACTTTTGGGCCTTCGGAATGCCACCGGGGAGCTGTTTTTT
.	TRBJ2-1	TRBV11-2	many	CASSQDISYNEQFF	TGTGCCAGCAGTCAGGATATCTCCTACAATGAGCAGTTCTTC
TRBD1	TRBJ1-5	TRBV19	many	CASSIGTGGVLIDQPQHF	TGTGCCAGTAGTATCGGAACAGGGGGCGTATTAATCGATCAGCCCCAGCATTTT
.	TRBJ2-7	TRBV6-6	many	CASSLIFPGRRSYEQYF	TGTGCCAGCAGTTTAATCTTCCCGGGGAGGAGGTCCTACGAGCAGTACTTC
.	TRBJ2-7	TRBV6-6	.	CASSYAGEGEQYF	TGTGCCAGCAGTTACGCAGGGGAGGGCGAGCAGTACTTC
.	TRBJ2-7	TRBV7-9	.	CASSKLSSYEQYF	TGTGCCAGCTCTAAACTAAGCTCCTACGAGCAGTACTTC
.	TRBJ2-3	TRBV5-4	many	CASSTSGADTQYF	TGTGCCAGCAGCACATCAGGGGCAGATACGCAGTATTTT
.	TRBJ2-1	TRBV24-1	many	CATSARGGGKDNEQFF	TGTGCCACCAGCGCCAGGGGAGGGGGGAAGGACAATGAGCAGTTCTTC
.	TRBJ2-5	TRBV29-1	many	CSVAMLVSETQYF	TGCAGCGTTGCCATGCTGGTGTCAGAGACCCAGTACTTC
.	TRBJ2-3	TRBV14	many	CASSQDWGRLTDTQYF	TGTGCCAGCAGCCAAGATTGGGGGCGTCTCACAGATACGCAGTATTTT
.	TRBJ2-7	TRBV27	many	CASSFRRDFFYEQYF	TGTGCCAGCAGTTTTCGCAGGGACTTTTTCTACGAGCAGTACTTC
TRBD1	TRBJ1-4	TRBV7-9	many	CASSSSSTGLREKLFF	TGTGCCAGCAGCTCATCATCGACAGGGTTAAGGGAAAAACTGTTTTTT
.	TRBJ2-7	TRBV7-2	.	CASSLAVVQYF	TGTGCCAGCAGCTTAGCCGTCGTGCAGTACTTC
.	TRBJ2-7	TRBV12-3/TRBV12-4	few	CASSLGGGRSSYEQYF	TGTGCCAGCAGCCTAGGAGGGGGAAGGAGCTCCTACGAGCAGTACTTC
.	TRBJ1-4	TRBV7-6	many	CASSLGPHEKLFF	TGTGCCAGCAGCTTAGGTCCACATGAAAAACTGTTTTTT
.	TRBJ1-1	TRBV6-1	many	CASSDMVKTEAFF	TGTGCCAGCAGTGACATGGTGAAAACTGAAGCTTTCTTT
.	TRBJ2-3	TRBV19	few	CASRVDRTDTQYF	TGTGCCAGTAGGGTGGACCGGACAGATACGCAGTATTTT
.	TRBJ1-2	TRBV25-1	many	CASTPNWFQGPPHYGYTF	TGTGCCAGCACCCCCAATTGGTTCCAGGGGCCTCCCCACTATGGCTACACCTTC
.	TRBJ1-6	TRBV27	many	CASSLSSDRPLHF	TGTGCCAGCAGTTTATCGTCAGACAGACCCCTCCACTTT
TRBD1	TRBJ2-5	TRBV6-5	many	CASSYSGTGGQTQYF	TGTGCCAGCAGTTACTCCGGGACAGGGGGTCAGACCCAGTACTTC
TRBD2	TRBJ2-4	TRBV6-2/TRBV6-3	many	CASSWASGSRAKNIQYF	TGTGCCAGCAGTTGGGCTAGCGGGAGTCGGGCCAAAAACATTCAGTACTTC
.	TRBJ1-6	TRBV10-3	.	CAISDLAQYSPLHF	TGTGCCATCAGTGATTTGGCTCAGTATTCACCCCTCCACTTT
TRBD2	TRBJ2-2	TRBV7-7	many	CASSPRSGLAGDTGELFF	TGTGCTAGCAGCCCCCGGTCCGGCTTAGCGGGAGACACCGGGGAGCTGTTTTTT
.	TRBJ2-5	TRBV19	many	CASTSSGGGETQYF	TGTGCCAGCACCTCGTCGGGTGGGGGTGAGACCCAGTACTTC
TRBD2	TRBJ2-3	TRBV28	few	CASSVSGSRDTQYF	TGTGCCAGCAGCGTTAGCGGGAGCCGGGACACGCAGTATTTT
TRBD2	TRBJ2-1	TRBV6-6	.	CASSPGAGGPRAEQFF	TGTGCCAGCAGTCCCGGGGCGGGAGGGCCGAGGGCTGAGCAGTTCTTC